Described below is a single T cell receptor beta chain sequence and its context. The sample is drawn from a study of cytomegalovirus exposure and HLA in healthy donors. CDR3 length: 15 residues. The germline V and J ends were trimmed by 0 bases and 3 bases, with 12 bases remaining between them. Germline loops: CDR1 SGHRS, CDR2 YFSETQ. The study ran its PCR with 60 Vbeta and 13 Jbeta primers. Data came from immunoSEQ multiplex PCR; TCRdb stores just in-frame clones and leaves some out. This sample yields some 150,000 clones, of which 78% are seen a single time; 2.5% to 3.5% belongs to the top ten. The sample consisted of PBMCs. The TCR sequence derives from a male donor in good health and CMV-seronegative. The chain joins TRBV5-1 to TRBJ1-1; weak D call: TRBD1 (6 bases). This CDR3 is CASSLEAHRDTEAFF. The CDR3 coding sequence is TGCGCCAGCAGCTTGGAGGCCCACAGGGACACTGAAGCTTTCTTT.